This entry lists 30 T cell receptor beta chains sequenced from one sample in a study of T-cell reconstitution after alpha-beta-depleted transplantation in children. Construction of the TCRbeta library involved unique molecular identifiers. TCRdb reprocessed the PCR reads via MiXCR and lists one record per CDR3 protein. The table records 800,000 to 1,000,000 distinct CDR3 sequences, about 29% of them present only once. The input for sequencing was PBMCs, mostly from graft donor cells, taken 360 days after TCRalphabeta/CD19-depleted stem cell transplant. These receptors all stem from a boy in the first two years of life who had a stem cell transplant for SCID, so the T cells may come from the graft donor.

This clonotype was picked up a small number of times. The chain carries TRBV5-1 and TRBJ2-7, with D tentatively TRBD2 (6 bases). Germline assignment: CDR1 SGHRS and CDR2 YFSETQ. V was cut by 0 bases and J by 2 bases, with 15 bases left in between. This CDR3 region has 16 residues. The DNA for the CDR3 is TGCGCCAGCAGCTTGGCCACGGGGGTTGGGGCCTACGAGCAGTACTTC. Amino acid sequence: CASSLATGVGAYEQYF.

J is TRBJ2-6 and V is TRBV5-1, with TRBD1 matching over 7 bases. This CDR3 contains 16 residues. V was pared by 7 bases and J by 5 bases, with 12 bases of the junction left unmatched. Germline CDR1 reads SGHRS; CDR2 reads YFSETQ. The CDR3 loop is CASATGDPPRANVLTF. The CDR3 DNA is TGCGCCAGCGCTACAGGGGACCCTCCCCGGGCCAACGTCCTGACTTTC. Complete variable domain (other parts from reference TRBV5-1 and TRBJ2-6): KAGVTQTPRYLIKTRGQQVTLSCSPISGHRSVSWYQQTPGQGLQFLFEYFSETQRNKGNFPGRFSGRQFSNSRSEMNVSTLELGDSALYLCASATGDPPRANVLTFGAGSRLTVL.

This clonotype was counted a few times. The chain joins TRBV12-3 or TRBV12-4 to TRBJ2-2; D may be TRBD1 or TRBD2 (5 bases each). V was shortened by 5 bases and J by 15 bases, with 13 bases between the two germline ends. The CDR3 is 11 residues long. The CDR3, as DNA: TGTGCCAGCAGTAATGGGTGGGGGTTGTTTTTT. As protein: CASSNGWGLFF.

This clonotype was counted at least ten times. One end of the junction does not line up with germline, which may come from a read error. V usage is TRBV12-3 or TRBV12-4 and J usage is TRBJ1-5, with a weak D call TRBD1 (6 bases). The CDR3 totals 15 residues. The CDR3 sequence is CASSLGGLGNQPQHF. Written as DNA, the CDR3 is TGCGCCAGCAGCTTGGGGGGGCTTGGCAATCAGCCCCAGCATTTT.

The chain employs TRBV28 and TRBJ2-7; no definite D call. The CDR3 spans 14 residues. V lost 6 bases and J 0 bases, leaving 12 bases between the germline ends. CDR1 and CDR2 from the germline V gene are MDHEN and SYDVKM. The CDR3 region is CASRLGLSSYEQYF. The CDR3 DNA sequence: TGTGCCAGCAGGTTGGGTCTGAGCTCCTACGAGCAGTACTTC.

The chain couples TRBV25-1 to TRBJ1-5; the D is unclear. The V end lost 4 bases, the J end lost 7 bases, and 17 bases lay between the germline ends. This CDR3 is 15 amino acids long. Germline CDR1 MGHDK, CDR2 SYGVNS. The CDR3 loop reads CASSGSERAGQPQHF. CDR3 in DNA: TGTGCCAGCAGTGGGTCCGAGAGGGCTGGGCAGCCCCAGCATTTT.

The V gene is TRBV5-1, the J gene TRBJ2-1; 11 bases agree with TRBD1. Trimming removed 0 bases from V and 0 bases from J; junction bases left unmatched: 2. This CDR3 contains 17 residues. CDR1 and CDR2 from the germline V gene are SGHRS and YFSETQ. This CDR3 is CASSLGGTGGSYNEQFF. CDR3 bases: TGCGCCAGCAGCTTGGGCGGGACAGGGGGCTCCTACAATGAGCAGTTCTTC.

This clonotype was observed at least ten times. V usage is TRBV19 and J usage is TRBJ1-5; tentatively, D is TRBD1 (5 bases). The CDR3 sequence is 15 residues long. The V gene lost 5 bases and the J gene lost 4 bases, with 15 bases spanning the gap. Germline values: CDR1 LNHDA, CDR2 SQIVND (reference sequence). CDR3 residues: CASSPEGRVNQPQHF. The CDR3 coding sequence is TGTGCCAGTAGTCCAGAGGGGCGGGTTAATCAGCCCCAGCATTTT.

The genes are TRBV5-5 and TRBJ1-1; weak D call: TRBD1 (6 bases). With 4 bases removed from V and 4 bases from J, the gap between germline ends came to 17 bases. Germline V gene lookup returns CDR1 SGHKS and CDR2 YYEKEE (reference sequence). The CDR3 extends over 15 amino acids. The CDR3 DNA reads as TGTGCCAGCAGCGTGCGTCCGGGGGCTGGCACTGAAGCTTTCTTT. Translation: CASSVRPGAGTEAFF. The whole variable domain, remainder taken from reference TRBV5-5 and TRBJ1-1, is DAGVTQSPTHLIKTRGQQVTLRCSPISGHKSVSWYQQVLGQGPQFIFQYYEKEERGRGNFPDRFSARQFPNYSSELNVNALLLGDSALYLCASSVRPGAGTEAFFGQGTRLTVV.

The sample holds a few counts of this clonotype. The chain couples TRBV7-2 to TRBJ2-1; D call uncertain. CDR3 length: 15 residues. Looked up from germline, CDR1 is SGHTA and CDR2 is FQGNSA. Trimming stripped 3 bases from V and 0 bases from J, with 9 bases between. DNA for the CDR3: TGTGCCAGCAGCTTGCTAGGGTTCTCCTACAATGAGCAGTTCTTC. Its translation is CASSLLGFSYNEQFF.

This chain joins TRBV12-3 or TRBV12-4 and TRBJ2-6, with D tentatively TRBD1 (6 bases). There are 17 residues in the CDR3. Deletions cut 5 bases from V and 0 bases from J, with 14 bases between. CDR3 DNA: TGTGCCAGCAGTCACACAGGGAATACCTCTGGGGCCAACGTCCTGACTTTC. As protein: CASSHTGNTSGANVLTF.

This clonotype occurred a few times. The chain joins TRBV20-1 to TRBJ2-5; D not resolved. Between the trimmed V and J ends, which lost 6 bases and 2 bases, there was a span of 13 bases. Germline CDR1 DFQATT, CDR2 SNEGSKA (reference sequence). This CDR3 is built from 13 residues. The CDR3 region is CSAPAPGQETQYF. In DNA, the CDR3 is TGCAGTGCCCCCGCACCCGGACAAGAGACCCAGTACTTC.

This clonotype was observed a few times. V is TRBV4-1 and J is TRBJ2-5; 8 nucleotides match TRBD2. Looked up from germline, CDR1 is MGHRA and CDR2 is YSYEKL. This CDR3 has 16 residues. The V and J ends lost 5 bases and 2 bases, in that order; junction bases with no gene match: 10. The CDR3 nucleotides are TGCGCCAGCAGCGCCCGGGGGGCTAGCGGGCAAGAGACCCAGTACTTC. It translates to CASSARGASGQETQYF.

CDR3 sequence: CASSLSQPAGELFF. The CDR3 DNA is TGTGCCAGCAGCTTATCGCAGCCGGCCGGGGAGCTGTTTTTT. V gene TRBV7-6 combines with J gene TRBJ2-2; no definite D call. This CDR3 is 14 amino acids long. CDR1 is SGHVS and CDR2 is FNYEAQ in the germline V gene. Trimming left V 2 bases short and J 6 bases short, with 10 bases between.

The CDR3 sequence: CASSETLASTDTQYF. CDR3 sequence (DNA): TGTGCCAGCAGCGAAACTTTAGCCAGCACAGATACGCAGTATTTT. V gene TRBV9 combines with J gene TRBJ2-3, with unresolved D. Germline V gene sequence: CDR1 SGDLS, CDR2 YYNGEE. This CDR3 is built from 15 residues. V dropped 3 bases and J dropped 0 bases, with 11 bases sitting between them.

V gene TRBV20-1 combines with J gene TRBJ2-5; TRBD1 or TRBD2 may be the D gene (5 bases each). CDR1 and CDR2 (germline): DFQATT, SNEGSKA (reference sequence). The CDR3 is 12 residues long. The ends were cut back, 7 bases at V and 2 bases at J, with 11 bases in the middle. The CDR3 DNA follows: TGCAGTGTCACGGGGCTACAAGAGACCCAGTACTTC. It yields the protein CSVTGLQETQYF.

This clonotype was seen a few times. This sequence joins TRBV6-1 and TRBJ1-5; D is unresolved. With 3 bases removed from V and 7 bases from J, the gap between germline ends came to 10 bases. Germline CDR1 MNHNS, CDR2 SASEGT. The CDR3 is 13 amino acids. The CDR3 loop is CASSDRRRQPQHF. In nucleotides, the CDR3 is TGTGCCAGCAGTGACCGCCGAAGACAGCCCCAGCATTTT.

This clonotype has just a few counts. The chain employs TRBV5-1 and TRBJ1-1; D might be TRBD1 (5 bases). Germline V gene lookup returns CDR1 SGHRS and CDR2 YFSETQ. Trimming shortened V by 7 bases and J by 11 bases, and 12 bases separated the two germline ends. This CDR3 region has 10 residues. The CDR3 sequence is CASGTAGAFF. CDR3 sequence (DNA): TGCGCCAGCGGGACGGCGGGTGCTTTCTTT.

The V call is TRBV7-6, the J call TRBJ2-5; TRBD2 is a possible D gene (5 bases). CDR1 is SGHVS, CDR2 FNYEAQ, per germline. The CDR3 is made up of 15 amino acids. Trimming removed 4 bases at V and 0 bases at J, with 12 bases between. CDR3 in amino acids: CASSSGLSYQETQYF. CDR3 nucleotides: TGTGCCAGCAGCTCAGGACTTTCGTACCAAGAGACCCAGTACTTC.

This clonotype has more than one count but fewer than ten. J is TRBJ2-1 and V is TRBV12-3 or TRBV12-4; possible D gene TRBD2, 6 bases. This CDR3 has 12 residues. Trimming pared 6 bases from V and 8 bases from J, leaving 11 bases between. The CDR3 reads CASSPWEDEQFF. For the CDR3, the DNA is TGTGCCAGCAGCCCTTGGGAGGATGAGCAGTTCTTC.

The table lists this clonotype with a few counts. The gene calls are TRBV4-1 and TRBJ2-1; 15 nucleotides match TRBD2. The CDR3 is 17 amino acids. Germline lookup yields CDR1 MGHRA and CDR2 YSYEKL. V trimming: 3 bases; J trimming: 8 bases; junction bases outside the gene matches: 8. CDR3: CASSQLGLAGGGHEQFF. CDR3 DNA: TGCGCCAGCAGCCAGCTTGGACTAGCGGGGGGGGGCCATGAGCAGTTCTTC.

The sample holds a few counts of this clonotype. This chain uses TRBV6-6 with TRBJ1-1; D is uncertain. Trimming removed 5 bases from V and 1 base from J, with 8 bases in between. The CDR3 runs to 13 residues. In germline, CDR1 is MNHNY, CDR2 SVGAGI (reference sequence). The CDR3 protein is CASSPFENTEAFF. CDR3 nucleotides: TGTGCCAGCAGTCCCTTTGAGAACACTGAAGCTTTCTTT.

There are a few counts of this clonotype. This sequence joins TRBV27 and TRBJ2-2; D is possibly TRBD1 (6 bases). V lost 0 bases and J lost 2, with 10 bases in between. Germline V gives CDR1 MNHEY, CDR2 SMNVEV (reference sequence). CDR3 length equals 16 residues. The CDR3 DNA reads as TGTGCCAGCAGTTTATCACAGGGATTTAACACCGGGGAGCTGTTTTTT. This translates into CASSLSQGFNTGELFF.

This clonotype was observed a few times. The gene calls are TRBV12-3 or TRBV12-4 and TRBJ2-1; the D call may be TRBD1 or TRBD2 (5 bases each). There are 12 residues in the CDR3. V was cut by 2 bases and J by 10 bases, with 9 bases left in between. The CDR3 is CASSLSWGEQFF. The CDR3 bases are TGTGCCAGCAGTTTAAGCTGGGGGGAGCAGTTCTTC.

The J gene is TRBJ1-4, the V gene TRBV27, with TRBD1 matching 8 bases. From germline, CDR1 is MNHEY and CDR2 SMNVEV (reference sequence). The CDR3 consists of 15 residues. Trimming at V came to 2 bases and at J to 8 bases, leaving 7 bases not matched to a gene. The chain's CDR3 is CASSLGTGPWEKLFF. In DNA form, the CDR3 reads TGTGCCAGCAGTTTAGGGACAGGCCCGTGGGAAAAACTGTTTTTT.

The chain recombines TRBV5-1 with TRBJ2-3; tentative D call: TRBD1 (6 bases). The germline CDR1 and CDR2 sequences are SGHRS and YFSETQ. The CDR3 consists of 14 residues. The V gene lost 4 bases and the J gene lost 6 bases, with 15 bases spanning the gap. The CDR3 nucleotides are TGCGCCAGCAGCCTTTCCAGGGGAAGGGATACGCAGTATTTT. This encodes CASSLSRGRDTQYF.

Points on this clonotype: It is likely a read error, because the conserved phenylalanine at the end of the CDR3 is missing. The gene calls are TRBV14 and TRBJ2-7; D is unresolved. CDR1 is SGHDN, CDR2 FVKESK, per germline. This CDR3 is 12 amino acids long. V was clipped by 0 bases and J by 9 bases, with 9 bases between them. CDR3 amino acids: CASSQDERRQYS. CDR3 DNA: TGTGCCAGCAGCCAAGATGAGCGAAGGCAGTACTCC.

This rearrangement joins TRBV7-6 to TRBJ2-7; D is perhaps TRBD1 (6 bases). The germline gives CDR1 SGHVS, CDR2 FNYEAQ. V lost 5 bases and J 0 bases, leaving 20 bases between the germline ends. The CDR3 extends over 17 amino acids. The CDR3 here is CASSLGAPGQASYEQYF. The CDR3 nucleotides are TGTGCCAGCAGCCTGGGGGCACCGGGGCAAGCCTCCTACGAGCAGTACTTC.

This clonotype was counted a few times. This chain links TRBV20-1 with TRBJ2-3; 9 bases match TRBD1. Looked up from germline, CDR1 is DFQATT and CDR2 is SNEGSKA (reference sequence). V was clipped by 6 bases and J by 2 bases; unmatched bases: 6. The CDR3 sequence is 14 residues long. The DNA for the CDR3 is TGCAGTGCAAACAGGGGGCTTGTCACAGATACGCAGTATTTT. Its protein is CSANRGLVTDTQYF.

This clonotype has a handful of counts. This chain uses TRBV20-1 with TRBJ2-2, with TRBD2 matching over 9 bases. Per the germline V gene, CDR1 is DFQATT and CDR2 is SNEGSKA (reference sequence). CDR3 size: 16 residues. Unmatched junction bases numbered 9, after V lost 3 bases and J lost 4 bases. The DNA of the CDR3 is TGCAGTGCTAGCCTTAGCGGGGGAGCCCTCACCGGGGAGCTGTTTTTT. Amino acid sequence: CSASLSGGALTGELFF.